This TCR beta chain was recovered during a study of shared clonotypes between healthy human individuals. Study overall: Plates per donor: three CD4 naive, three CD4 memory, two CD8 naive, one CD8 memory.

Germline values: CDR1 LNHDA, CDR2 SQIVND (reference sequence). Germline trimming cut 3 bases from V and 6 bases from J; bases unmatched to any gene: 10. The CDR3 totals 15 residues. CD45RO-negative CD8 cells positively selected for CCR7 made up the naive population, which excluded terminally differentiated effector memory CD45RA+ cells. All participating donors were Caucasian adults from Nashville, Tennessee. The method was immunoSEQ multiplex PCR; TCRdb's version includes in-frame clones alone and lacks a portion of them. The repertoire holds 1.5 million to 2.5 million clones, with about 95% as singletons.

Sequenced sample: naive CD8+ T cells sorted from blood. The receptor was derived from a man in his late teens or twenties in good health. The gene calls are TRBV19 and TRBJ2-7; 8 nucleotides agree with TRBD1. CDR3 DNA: TGTGCCAGTAGTATCTGGACAGGGAATTTGGTCGAGCAGTACTTC. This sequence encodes CASSIWTGNLVEQYF.